This T cell receptor beta chain was obtained from a study of blood T cell repertoires in COVID-19. Across the whole study: Acute-phase and convalescent COVID-19 samples originated in the United States, Italy and Spain. Sources were T cells, B-cell-depleted T cells, or PBMCs; the material itself was cDNA or gDNA.

The CDR3 sequence is 17 residues long. From germline, CDR1 is SGHVS and CDR2 FQNEAQ. The junction had 9 bases not matched to a gene; V was cut back by 5 bases and J by 0 bases. Authors' data handling: Cell counts per sample came from amplifying reference gene primers. Here immunoSEQ multiplex PCR was the method, and the copy in TCRdb shows in-frame clones only, minus some. From that table come the V and J calls and clone size; the DNA was used to work out D and trimming. The table lists roughly 200,000 clones, over 75% of them singletons. This rearrangement joins TRBV7-8 to TRBJ2-1; 8 bases line up with TRBD1. The TCR comes from a man between 60 and 75 years old with acute or convalescent COVID-19. The sequenced sample was peripheral blood. Here the CDR3 reads CASSRGAGTGSYNEQFF. The DNA of the CDR3 is TGTGCCAGCAGCCGAGGGGCCGGGACAGGCTCCTACAATGAGCAGTTCTTC.